The 26 T cell receptor beta chains below come from one sample, sequenced in a study of blood T cell repertoires in COVID-19. Assay used: immunoSEQ multiplex PCR; TCRdb lists only in-frame clones, some missing. The sample records 150,000 to 200,000 clones, 89% being singletons. Sequencing was done on a sample of peripheral blood. Source of these receptors: a man between 18 and 29 years old who had recovered from COVID-19.

The chain has TRBV29-1 and TRBJ2-4; possible D gene TRBD2, 7 bases. Trimming pared 7 bases from V and 2 bases from J, leaving 15 bases between. The CDR3 spans 14 residues. Germline V gives CDR1 SQVTM, CDR2 ANQGSEA. The CDR3 loop reads CSAEGGESKNIQYF. CDR3 nucleotide sequence: TGCAGCGCCGAGGGGGGGGAGTCCAAAAACATTCAGTACTTC.

The chain uses TRBV6-1 and TRBJ2-7; D is unclear. This CDR3 region has 13 residues. Germline lookup yields CDR1 MNHNS and CDR2 SASEGT. V shed 5 bases and J shed 2 bases, with 10 bases lying between them. The CDR3 region has the DNA TGTGCCAGCAGTCATACATTGACCTACGAGCAGTACTTC. As protein: CASSHTLTYEQYF.

The chain has TRBV19 and TRBJ1-4; D ambiguous. V was cut by 3 bases and J by 7 bases, with 6 bases left in between. This CDR3 has 12 residues. Germline values: CDR1 LNHDA, CDR2 SQIVND (reference sequence). CDR3 sequence reads: CASSIGLEKLFF. CDR3 nucleotide sequence: TGTGCCAGTAGTATCGGACTTGAAAAACTGTTTTTT.

The J gene is TRBJ2-5, the V gene TRBV18; perhaps TRBD2 as D (6 bases). The V end was cut by 3 bases, the J end by 5 bases, with 13 bases between. The CDR3 length is 14 residues. Germline CDR1 reads KGHSH; CDR2 reads LQKENI. The CDR3 DNA is TGTGCCAGCTCACCGACGGGACTCGGTGAGACCCAGTACTTC. Protein product: CASSPTGLGETQYF.

The chain employs TRBV9 and TRBJ2-1; tentatively, D is TRBD1 (6 bases). The V gene's germline CDR1 is SGDLS and CDR2 YYNGEE. The CDR3 contains 15 residues. The V end lost 3 bases, the J end lost 1 base, and 11 bases lay between the germline ends. The CDR3 DNA reads as TGTGCCAGCAGCGCGGACAGAGGATCCTACAATGAGCAGTTCTTC. As protein: CASSADRGSYNEQFF. Full variable domain (remainder filled in from reference TRBV9 and TRBJ2-1): DSGVTQTPKHLITATGQRVTLRCSPRSGDLSVYWYQQSLDQGLQFLIQYYNGEERAKGNILERFSAQQFPDLHSELNLSSLELGDSALYFCASSADRGSYNEQFFGPGTRLTVL.

The chain combines TRBV10-3 with TRBJ2-1, with D unclear. This CDR3 contains 13 residues. The V end was cut by 7 bases, the J end by 2 bases, with 9 bases between. The germline CDR1 and CDR2 sequences are ENHRY and SYGVKD. In DNA, the CDR3 is TGTGCCATCAATCCAGCGCCCTACAATGAGCAGTTCTTC. This codes for CAINPAPYNEQFF.

This clone was seen once. V usage is TRBV27 and J usage is TRBJ2-5; maybe TRBD1 (5 bases). Trimming took 11 bases from V and 5 from J, leaving 15 bases between them. The CDR3 is made up of 12 amino acids. CDR1 is MNHEY and CDR2 is SMNVEV in the germline V gene (reference sequence). CDR3 region: CARLGAQETQYF. In DNA, the CDR3 is TGTGCCCGTCTTGGGGCACAGGAGACCCAGTACTTC.

The J gene is TRBJ2-2, the V gene TRBV9, with TRBD2 identical over 7 bases. The CDR3 consists of 15 residues. The J segment lost 1 base and the V segment lost 0 bases, leaving 0 bases of the junction unmatched. In germline, CDR1 is SGDLS, CDR2 YYNGEE. As DNA, the CDR3 is TGTGCCAGCAGCGTAGCGGGAGGGAACACCGGGGAGCTGTTTTTT. Encoded protein: CASSVAGGNTGELFF.

This clone was counted a single time. This sequence joins TRBV2 and TRBJ2-1, with TRBD1 matching over 7 bases. Germline loops: CDR1 SNHLY, CDR2 FYNNEI. The CDR3 consists of 11 residues. The ends lost 1 base at V and 14 bases at J; junction bases unmatched: 2. The CDR3 nucleotides are TGTGCCAGCAGTGAAGAGGGACAGAAGTTCTTC. It codes for CASSEEGQKFF. Full variable domain (remainder filled in from reference TRBV2 and TRBJ2-1): EPEVTQTPSHQVTQMGQEVILRCVPISNHLYFYWYRQILGQKVEFLVSFYNNEISEKSEIFDDQFSVERPDGSNFTLKIRSTKLEDSAMYFCASSEEGQKFFGPGTRLTVL.

The chain recombines TRBV5-1 with TRBJ1-2; D uncertain. Germline V lookup: CDR1 SGHRS, CDR2 YFSETQ. The CDR3 covers 11 residues. V lost 5 bases and J 4 bases, leaving 6 bases between the germline ends. The CDR3 DNA is TGCGCCAGCAGTGGCAGCTATGGCTACACCTTC. Translated, it gives CASSGSYGYTF.

J is TRBJ2-7 and V is TRBV27; D is unresolved. From germline, CDR1 is MNHEY and CDR2 SMNVEV (reference sequence). Trimming took off 4 bases at V and 4 bases at J, with 8 bases between the two ends. The CDR3 extends over 12 amino acids. The CDR3 coding sequence is TGTGCCAGCAGTTCCTCCCCTTACGAGCAGTACTTC. Its protein product is CASSSSPYEQYF.

J is TRBJ1-5 and V is TRBV28, with D possibly being TRBD1 (5 bases). The germline gives CDR1 MDHEN, CDR2 SYDVKM. CDR3 size: 14 residues. V was clipped by 8 bases and J by 4 bases, with 15 bases between them. This CDR3 reads CASLVSSGNQPQHF. CDR3 nucleotides: TGTGCCAGCCTCGTTAGCTCAGGGAATCAGCCCCAGCATTTT.

V and J are TRBV7-8 and TRBJ1-3; D is uncertain. V was pared by 5 bases and J by 5 bases, with 13 bases between. Germline values: CDR1 SGHVS, CDR2 FQNEAQ. The CDR3 sequence is 14 residues long. In nucleotides, the CDR3 is TGTGCCAGCAGCCCCCTTTTATCCCGAAACACCATATATTTT. This translates into CASSPLLSRNTIYF.

This clone was counted only a few times. J is TRBJ1-3 and V is TRBV7-2; 10 nucleotides agree with TRBD1. The ends lost 0 bases at V and 4 bases at J; junction bases unmatched: 6. Germline values: CDR1 SGHTA, CDR2 FQGNSA. CDR3 length: 17 amino acids. The chain's CDR3 is CASSLAGTGDYGNTIYF. The CDR3 nucleotides are TGTGCCAGCAGCTTAGCCGGGACAGGGGATTACGGAAACACCATATATTTT.

This sequence joins TRBV7-9 and TRBJ1-1, with D possibly TRBD1 on 6 matching bases. The CDR3 totals 15 residues. The V and J ends lost 4 bases and 1 base respectively, with 13 bases between them. Germline V CDR1 and CDR2: SEHNR, FQNEAQ (reference sequence). The CDR3 sequence: CASSSTRGRNTEAFF. The CDR3 nucleotides are TGTGCCAGCAGCTCAACCAGGGGTCGGAACACTGAAGCTTTCTTT. Combining the CDR3 with reference TRBV7-9 and TRBJ1-1 gives the whole variable domain DTGVSQNPRHKITKRGQNVTFRCDPISEHNRLYWYRQTLGQGPEFLTYFQNEAQLEKSRLLSDRFSAERPKGSFSTLEIQRTEQGDSAMYLCASSSTRGRNTEAFFGQGTRLTVV.

V gene TRBV29-1 combines with J gene TRBJ1-4, with 7 bases matching TRBD1. CDR1 and CDR2 from the germline V gene are SQVTM and ANQGSEA. V trimming: 1 base; J trimming: 5 bases; junction bases outside the gene matches: 4. The CDR3 covers 14 residues. The chain's CDR3 is CSVEVGQENEKLFF. CDR3 in DNA: TGCAGCGTTGAAGTCGGACAGGAGAATGAAAAACTGTTTTTT. Filled out from reference TRBV29-1 and TRBJ1-4, the complete variable domain reads SAVISQKPSRDICQRGTSLTIQCQVDSQVTMMFWYRQQPGQSLTLIATANQGSEATYESGFVIDKFPISRPNLTFSTLTVSNMSPEDSSIYLCSVEVGQENEKLFFGSGTQLSVL.

This clone occurred a few times. The chain has TRBV5-1 and TRBJ1-1; 12 nucleotides match TRBD1. Unmatched junction bases numbered 9, after V lost 6 bases and J lost 0 bases. Germline CDR1 is SGHRS and CDR2 is YFSETQ. The CDR3 extends over 17 amino acids. CDR3 sequence: CASNPGQGAKMNTEAFF. The DNA of the CDR3 is TGCGCCAGCAACCCGGGACAGGGGGCCAAAATGAACACTGAAGCTTTCTTT.

CDR3 in DNA: TGTGCCAGCAGCCAAGTACAGGGGAATCAGCCCCAGCATTTT. Translating it yields CASSQVQGNQPQHF. This chain links TRBV3-1 (or the pseudogene TRBV3-2) with TRBJ1-5, with 7 bases matching TRBD1. Unmatched junction bases numbered 1, after V lost 1 base and J lost 4 bases. Germline V gene sequence: CDR1 LGHDT, CDR2 YNNKEL (reference sequence). The CDR3 runs 14 residues.

This clone appeared a few times. The chain couples TRBV7-2 to TRBJ2-7; TRBD1 matches 7 bases. V gave up 1 base and J gave up 2 bases; unmatched junction bases: 2. The CDR3 is made up of 14 amino acids. Per the germline V gene, CDR1 is SGHTA and CDR2 is FQGNSA. In DNA, the CDR3 is TGTGCCAGCAGCTTAGACAGGGGCCCCTACGAGCAGTACTTC. Its protein product is CASSLDRGPYEQYF.

This chain uses TRBV6-6 with TRBJ2-7, with D unclear. The CDR3 has 12 residues. Germline assignment: CDR1 MNHNY and CDR2 SVGAGI (reference sequence). V was trimmed by 6 bases and J by 3 bases, leaving 9 bases between them. The CDR3 is CASRSQNYEQYF. The CDR3 DNA sequence: TGTGCCAGCAGGTCACAGAACTACGAGCAGTACTTC.

This chain joins TRBV3-1 (or the pseudogene TRBV3-2) and TRBJ2-7; D may be TRBD2 (7 bases). V was clipped by 2 bases and J by 2 bases, with 22 bases between them. The CDR3 runs 18 residues. Germline assignment: CDR1 LGHDT and CDR2 YNNKEL (reference sequence). The CDR3 protein is CASSQNPQRGGLTYEQYF. The CDR3 DNA reads as TGTGCCAGCAGCCAAAATCCACAAAGGGGGGGATTAACCTACGAGCAGTACTTC.

The rearrangement joins TRBV3-1 (or the pseudogene TRBV3-2) to TRBJ2-7, with unresolved D. CDR1 LGHDT and CDR2 YNNKEL come from the germline V gene (reference sequence). CDR3 length: 13 residues. V was shortened by 3 bases and J by 2 bases, with 8 bases between the two germline ends. DNA for the CDR3: TGTGCCAGCAGCCAGGCGGAGACCTACGAGCAGTACTTC. Protein sequence: CASSQAETYEQYF.

The V call is TRBV7-5, the J call TRBJ2-7; the DNA was not compared with TRBD2, the D call given in the table. TRBV7-5 is a recognized pseudogene. The CDR3 runs 16 residues. CDR3 loop: CARSFPSGIRTYEQYF. The CDR3 DNA reads as TGTGCCAGAAGCTTTCCTAGCGGGATTAGAACCTACGAGCAGTACTTC.

The sample holds one count of this clone. The chain carries TRBV6-5 and TRBJ1-5; D is undetermined. Per germline, CDR1 MNHEY and CDR2 SVGAGI. V lost 4 bases and J lost 7, with 11 bases in between. There are 13 residues in the CDR3. CDR3 nucleotide sequence: TGTGCCAGCAGTTCCGATCGGGGACAGCCCCAGCATTTT. Its protein product is CASSSDRGQPQHF.

This chain connects TRBV3-1 (or the pseudogene TRBV3-2) to TRBJ1-2, with a weak D call TRBD1 (6 bases). The length of the CDR3 is 14 residues. V was clipped by 4 bases and J by 7 bases, with 16 bases between them. Germline V lookup: CDR1 LGHDT, CDR2 YNNKEL (reference sequence). DNA for the CDR3: TGTGCCAGCAGCCCTTTATTATCAGGGGTTGGCTACACCTTC. Amino acid sequence: CASSPLLSGVGYTF.

In its sample, this clone was seen once. V usage is TRBV6-2 or TRBV6-3 and J usage is TRBJ2-5; 7 bases map to TRBD1. Germline V lookup: CDR1 MNHEY, CDR2 SVGEGT. This CDR3 contains 14 residues. The V segment lost 4 bases and the J segment 1 base; nucleotides outside the gene matches: 3. The CDR3 sequence is CASSWGQTQETQYF. As DNA, the CDR3 is TGTGCCAGCAGTTGGGGACAGACCCAAGAGACCCAGTACTTC.